This T cell receptor beta chain originates from a study of T-cell memory formation after mild COVID-19. Study summary: TCR clusters were largely donor specific.

CDR1 and CDR2 from the germline V gene are SGHRS and YFSETQ. The CDR3 is made up of 16 amino acids. V lost 0 bases and J lost 6, with 16 bases in between. MiXCR, run by TCRdb on the 5' RACE reads, gives a single entry per CDR3 protein. The data hold 400,000 or so distinct CDR3 sequences, with around 20% observed a single time. Sequencing was performed on PBMCs or a T cell subset sorted from them (not recorded which). The gene calls are TRBV5-1 and TRBJ2-1; D is ambiguous. This sequence was found in an adult woman who had mild COVID-19 (a few samples of this study predate the infection). Cell type and time point are not known. The CDR3 DNA reads TGCGCCAGCAGCTTGGACTCTGTGGCTCGGATCAATGAGCAGTTCTTC. Its translation: CASSLDSVARINEQFF.